A selection of T cell receptor beta chains follows, all from one sample in a study of spatial heterogeneity in lung cancer. MiXCR, applied by TCRdb to the 5' RACE reads, yields one record per CDR3 protein. The sample holds under 75,000 distinct CDR3 sequences, over 7% seen once. Sequences were derived from PBMCs, sampled at follow-up. Receptor source: a female donor with early-stage non-small cell lung cancer. Each CDR3 is given with its conserved first and last residue. Each record gives: D gene, clone size, V gene, J gene, CDR3 DNA, CDR3 protein. D genes are given only for firm matches. Expanded clones are given a class, and other clones once, few, many or no size at all.

TRBD1,few,TRBV28,TRBJ1-2,TGTGCCAGCAGTTCAACCGGGACAGGGGGAGGAGGCTACACCTTC,CASSSTGTGGGGYTF
TRBD2,.,TRBV20-1,TRBJ2-3,TGCAGTGCTAGAGGGGGACTAGCGGGAGACTATAATACGCAGTATTTT,CSARGGLAGDYNTQYF
.,many,TRBV6-5,TRBJ2-1,TGTGCCAGCAGTTTCACAGGTTTCCCCAATGAGCAGTTCTTC,CASSFTGFPNEQFF
.,many,TRBV7-2,TRBJ2-2,TGTGCCAGCACTCGATCGAACACCGGGGAGCTGTTTTTT,CASTRSNTGELFF
TRBD2,.,TRBV4-1,TRBJ2-3,TGCGCCAGCAGCCAAGATAGGGGACTAGGAGAATACACAGATACGCAGTATTTT,CASSQDRGLGEYTDTQYF
TRBD1,.,TRBV20-1,TRBJ1-6,TGCAGTGCGATAAGACAGGGATTTTCACCCCTCCACTTT,CSAIRQGFSPLHF
.,.,TRBV7-3,TRBJ2-3,TGTGCCAGCAGCTCTAGGGGGATGTGGGAGACGGCAGATACGCAGTATTTT,CASSSRGMWETADTQYF
.,many,TRBV10-3,TRBJ2-5,TGTGCCATCAGTGTTAGGGAGGCAGGAGAGACCCAGTACTTC,CAISVREAGETQYF
.,many,TRBV19,TRBJ2-1,TGTGCCAGTAGTATCCTTAGCGCCTCCTACAATGAGCAGTTCTTC,CASSILSASYNEQFF
.,many,TRBV6-5,TRBJ2-1,TGTGCCAGCAGCCTAGCCGGGATCAGCCGATACAATGAGCAGTTCTTC,CASSLAGISRYNEQFF
TRBD2,many,TRBV7-9,TRBJ2-7,TGTGCCAGCAGCTTGCTAGCGGAAGAGGATTACGAGCAGTACTTC,CASSLLAEEDYEQYF
TRBD1,many,TRBV11-2,TRBJ1-5,TGTGCCAGCAGCACAGGGGGGAGACAGCCCCAGCATTTT,CASSTGGRQPQHF
.,many,TRBV28,TRBJ1-2,TGTGCCAGCAGCCCCTCGGACAGAAACTATGGCTACACCTTC,CASSPSDRNYGYTF
.,many,TRBV18,TRBJ1-3,TGTGCCAGCTCACTTCGAGAGGAGGGCTCTGGAAACACCATATATTTT,CASSLREEGSGNTIYF
.,few,TRBV12-3/TRBV12-4,TRBJ1-1,TGTGCCAGCAGTTTTCTCGTCAGTGAAGCTTTCTTT,CASSFLVSEAFF
.,.,TRBV24-1,TRBJ2-1,TGTGCCACCAGTGAGAGTAGCTTGGGCGAGCAGTTCTTC,CATSESSLGEQFF
TRBD2,many,TRBV4-2,TRBJ2-1,TGTGCCAGCAGCTCGACTAGCGGGGTATACAATGAGCAGTTCTTC,CASSSTSGVYNEQFF
.,many,TRBV30,TRBJ1-4,TGTGCCTGGAGCCGGACCAAATATAATGAAAAACTGTTTTTT,CAWSRTKYNEKLFF
.,few,TRBV7-2,TRBJ2-5,TGTGCCAGCAGCTTAAGTCAACTTCCTGAGACCCAGTACTTC,CASSLSQLPETQYF
TRBD2,.,TRBV28,TRBJ2-1,TGTGCCAGCAGACTTCTAGCGGGAACCAACAATGAGCAGTTCTTC,CASRLLAGTNNEQFF
.,many,TRBV2,TRBJ2-7,TGTGCCAGCAGTGAAGCGCCCCAGGGAACCAACTACGAGCAGTACTTC,CASSEAPQGTNYEQYF
TRBD1,.,TRBV5-6,TRBJ1-2,TGTGCCAGCAGCTCCGGGGACAGGCTCGGCTATGGCTACACCTTC,CASSSGDRLGYGYTF
TRBD1,many,TRBV10-3,TRBJ1-2,TGTGCCATCAGTGATCTACTGGGAGGACAGGACTATGGCTACACCTTC,CAISDLLGGQDYGYTF
.,many,TRBV28,TRBJ2-5,TGTGCCAGCAGTTTGGGAATGCGCCCGTACCAAGAGACCCAGTACTTC,CASSLGMRPYQETQYF
TRBD1,.,TRBV18,TRBJ2-1,TGTGCCAGCTCACCGGGAGGGACAGGGGCCTACAATGAGCAGTTCTTC,CASSPGGTGAYNEQFF
.,many,TRBV28,TRBJ2-7,TGTGCCGGATCATCAAACCTCTCCTTACGGAAGGATGAATTCTTC,CAGSSNLSLRKDEFF
.,.,TRBV7-9,TRBJ1-2,TGTGCCAGCAGCTCCGGGACAAGAAGGCGTACCTATGGCTACACCTTC,CASSSGTRRRTYGYTF
.,.,TRBV15,TRBJ1-4,TGTGCCACCAGCAGCAGTACAACTAATGAAAAACTGTTTTTT,CATSSSTTNEKLFF
TRBD2,many,TRBV12-3/TRBV12-4,TRBJ2-2,TGTGCCAGCAGCCTCATCCTGCGGCTAGCGGGAGAGGCCGGGGAGCTGTTTTTT,CASSLILRLAGEAGELFF